Listed here are 31 T cell receptor beta chains from one sample, sequenced in a study of cytomegalovirus exposure and HLA in healthy donors (dated by TCRdb to about 2017). Receptors were amplified or captured by the immunoSEQ multiplex PCR assay. For the multiplex PCR, a mixture combining 60 forward primers for TCR Vbeta segments and 13 reverse primers for TCR Jbeta segments was used. This immuneACCESS table, as held by TCRdb, lists in-frame sequences with V and J called but not all clones. Of the missing ones, under half trace to an unresolved V gene in checked studies; the others have no known cause. The sample data list 150,000 to 200,000 clones, and roughly 80% of these were observed just once. Clones ranked in the top ten supply roughly 7.1% of the sample. The sample was PBMCs. These receptors came from a middle-aged woman in good health and CMV-seropositive.

This chain connects TRBV7-8 to TRBJ2-2, with 9 bases lining up with TRBD1. V trimming: 0 bases; J trimming: 4 bases; junction bases outside the gene matches: 3. The germline V gene encodes CDR1 SGHVS and CDR2 FQNEAQ. The CDR3 has 16 residues. CDR3 amino acids: CASSLAGQGGTGELFF. Written as DNA, the CDR3 is TGTGCCAGCAGCTTAGCGGGACAGGGAGGCACCGGGGAGCTGTTTTTT.

As regards this clone: The same CDR3 is also encoded by other DNA sequences in this sample. The rearrangement links TRBV2 to TRBJ1-5, with 9 bases matching TRBD1. The germline V gene has CDR1 SNHLY and CDR2 FYNNEI. J lost 2 bases, V lost 5 bases, and 4 bases had no gene match. The CDR3 sequence is 15 residues long. The CDR3 here is CASSLQGAGNQPQHF. The DNA for the CDR3 is TGTGCCAGCAGTCTACAGGGGGCCGGCAATCAGCCCCAGCATTTT. Combining the CDR3 with reference TRBV2 and TRBJ1-5 gives the whole variable domain EPEVTQTPSHQVTQMGQEVILRCVPISNHLYFYWYRQILGQKVEFLVSFYNNEISEKSEIFDDQFSVERPDGSNFTLKIRSTKLEDSAMYFCASSLQGAGNQPQHFGDGTRLSIL.

This clone has just one count. J is TRBJ2-2 and V is TRBV29-1; possibly TRBD2 for D (6 bases). This CDR3 is 14 amino acids long. Germline values: CDR1 SQVTM, CDR2 ANQGSEA. DNA of the CDR3: TGCACAGGAGGGGAAAGCGGCAACACCGGGGAGCTGTTTTTT. It codes for CTGGESGNTGELFF.

CDR3 DNA: TGTGCCAGCAGATCGGGACAGACTTTCTCTGGAAACACCATATATTTT. Protein product: CASRSGQTFSGNTIYF. The V call is TRBV6-6, the J call TRBJ1-3; 7 bases fit TRBD1. CDR1 is MNHNY, CDR2 SVGAGI, per germline (reference sequence). J lost 0 bases, V lost 6 bases, and 8 bases had no gene match. CDR3 length equals 16 residues.

The V call is TRBV2, the J call TRBJ1-4; D uncertain. Per the germline V gene, CDR1 is SNHLY and CDR2 is FYNNEI. V dropped 7 bases and J dropped 8 bases, with 5 bases sitting between them. CDR3 size: 10 residues. The CDR3 sequence is CASTREKLFF. The DNA for the CDR3 is TGTGCCAGCACCAGGGAAAAACTGTTTTTT.

The chain joins TRBV7-9 to TRBJ2-7; 7 bases agree with TRBD1. The CDR3 loop spans 15 amino acids. Germline values: CDR1 SEHNR, CDR2 FQNEAQ (reference sequence). Unmatched junction bases numbered 7, after V lost 3 bases and J lost 2 bases. In DNA, the CDR3 is TGTGCCAGCAGCTTCGGGCCCCAGGGGGCCTACGAGCAGTACTTC. Amino acids: CASSFGPQGAYEQYF. The entire variable domain, with the rest obtained from reference TRBV7-9 and TRBJ2-7, is as follows: DTGVSQNPRHKITKRGQNVTFRCDPISEHNRLYWYRQTLGQGPEFLTYFQNEAQLEKSRLLSDRFSAERPKGSFSTLEIQRTEQGDSAMYLCASSFGPQGAYEQYFGPGTRLTVT.

The V and J genes are TRBV4-3 and TRBJ2-3; tentatively, D is TRBD1 (5 bases). CDR1 and CDR2 (germline): LGHNA, YSLEER. The CDR3 loop spans 17 amino acids. V was cut by 0 bases and J by 1 base, with 14 bases left in between. The CDR3 region has the DNA TGCGCCAGCAGCCAAGACTTTTCCATGACAGGCACAGATACGCAGTATTTT. This sequence encodes CASSQDFSMTGTDTQYF.

The chain combines TRBV7-6 with TRBJ1-5; D perhaps matches TRBD1 (5 bases). The V gene lost 5 bases and the J gene lost 6 bases, with 14 bases spanning the gap. Germline values: CDR1 SGHVS, CDR2 FNYEAQ. The CDR3 is made up of 14 amino acids. Here the CDR3 reads CASSQGRASQPQHF. CDR3 sequence (DNA): TGTGCCAGCAGCCAAGGCAGGGCTTCTCAGCCCCAGCATTTT.

The chain employs TRBV2 and TRBJ2-3; TRBD2 aligns across 11 bases. The CDR3 totals 17 residues. V was clipped by 10 bases and J by 4 bases; unmatched bases: 16. Germline V gene data show CDR1 as SNHLY and CDR2 as FYNNEI. DNA of the CDR3: TGTGCCACCAATTCTCTGGTGGGACTAGCGGCCTCAGATACGCAGTATTTT. Translating gives CATNSLVGLAASDTQYF.

This chain joins TRBV19 and TRBJ1-5, with a weak D call TRBD1 (5 bases). The CDR3 runs 13 residues. Germline V lookup: CDR1 LNHDA, CDR2 SQIVND (reference sequence). Trimming stripped 7 bases from V and 4 bases from J, with 11 bases between. In nucleotides, the CDR3 is TGTGCCAGTAAACAGGTAGATAATCAGCCCCAGCATTTT. Amino acid sequence: CASKQVDNQPQHF.

This chain connects TRBV28 to TRBJ2-7; 9 bases line up with TRBD2. After removal of 6 bases from V and 2 bases from J, the junction contained 8 bases not matched to a gene. The length of the CDR3 is 15 residues. In germline, CDR1 is MDHEN, CDR2 SYDVKM. The CDR3 sequence: CASRHSLAGPYEQYF. CDR3 in DNA: TGTGCCAGCAGACATTCCCTAGCGGGACCCTACGAGCAGTACTTC. Filled out from reference TRBV28 and TRBJ2-7, the complete variable domain reads DVKVTQSSRYLVKRTGEKVFLECVQDMDHENMFWYRQDPGLGLRLIYFSYDVKMKEKGDIPEGYSVSREKKERFSLILESASTNQTSMYLCASRHSLAGPYEQYFGPGTRLTVT.

V is TRBV7-8 and J is TRBJ1-4; D unresolved. The V end lost 0 bases, the J end lost 7 bases, and 6 bases lay between the germline ends. Germline CDR1 SGHVS, CDR2 FQNEAQ. The CDR3 has 13 residues. CDR3 sequence (DNA): TGTGCCAGCAGCTTAGCGCGGGGTGAAAAACTGTTTTTT. As protein: CASSLARGEKLFF. Full variable domain (missing parts from reference TRBV7-8 and TRBJ1-4): GAGVSQSPRYKVAKRGQDVALRCDPISGHVSLFWYQQALGQGPEFLTYFQNEAQLDKSGLPSDRFFAERPEGSVSTLKIQRTQQEDSAVYLCASSLARGEKLFFGSGTQLSVL.

The rearrangement links TRBV28 to TRBJ2-7; 9 bases are a match to TRBD2. CDR1 is MDHEN, CDR2 SYDVKM, per germline. The CDR3 consists of 17 residues. V trimming: 5 bases; J trimming: 2 bases; junction bases outside the gene matches: 13. CDR3 bases: TGTGCCAGCAGTACCCCCTGGACTAGCGCCTATCCCTACGAGCAGTACTTC. Its translation is CASSTPWTSAYPYEQYF.

The chain carries TRBV27 and TRBJ1-1, with 8 bases lining up with TRBD1. V dropped 2 bases and J dropped 1; count of bases not matched to a gene: 3. The germline V gene encodes CDR1 MNHEY and CDR2 SMNVEV (reference sequence). The CDR3 totals 15 residues. In DNA, the CDR3 is TGTGCCAGCAGTTTAGGACAGGGTTGGAACACTGAAGCTTTCTTT. This codes for CASSLGQGWNTEAFF.

The chain carries TRBV14 and TRBJ1-2; 8 nucleotides align to TRBD1. The germline gives CDR1 SGHDN, CDR2 FVKESK. This CDR3 spans 14 amino acids. The V segment lost 1 base and the J segment 7 bases; nucleotides outside the gene matches: 5. CDR3 sequence: CASSQVNRGGGYTF. The CDR3 bases are TGTGCCAGCAGCCAAGTCAACAGGGGGGGTGGCTACACCTTC.

This clone was seen more than once but under ten times. The rearrangement links TRBV5-1 to TRBJ2-1, with 11 bases fitting TRBD2. CDR3 length equals 14 residues. Germline values: CDR1 SGHRS, CDR2 YFSETQ. V shed 3 bases and J 7 bases; nucleotides not matched to a gene: 3. The CDR3 region is CASSWTSGSNEQFF. Here the CDR3 DNA reads TGCGCCAGCAGCTGGACTAGCGGGTCAAATGAGCAGTTCTTC.

This clone was detected a few times. The chain uses TRBV30 and TRBJ2-1, with D perhaps matching TRBD2 (6 bases). Trimming removed 0 bases from V and 1 base from J, with 10 bases in between. The CDR3 contains 15 residues. Germline CDR1 is GTSNPN and CDR2 is SVGIG (reference sequence). Here the CDR3 DNA reads TGTGCCTGGAGTGTAGGAGCGGGTTCCTACAATGAGCAGTTCTTC. This codes for CAWSVGAGSYNEQFF. Complete variable domain (other parts from reference TRBV30 and TRBJ2-1): SQTIHQWPATLVQPVGSPLSLECTVEGTSNPNLYWYRQAAGRGLQLLFYSVGIGQISSEVPQNLSASRPQDRQFILSSKKLLLSDSGFYLCAWSVGAGSYNEQFFGPGTRLTVL.

The chain joins TRBV4-1 to TRBJ1-3; weak D call: TRBD1 (6 bases). Trimming pared 2 bases from V and 0 bases from J, leaving 20 bases between. Looked up from germline, CDR1 is MGHRA and CDR2 is YSYEKL. CDR3 length equals 19 residues. This CDR3 reads CASSQLPLTGVYSGNTIYF. The CDR3 nucleotides read TGCGCCAGCAGCCAACTCCCCTTGACAGGTGTTTACTCTGGAAACACCATATATTTT.

The rearrangement joins TRBV19 to TRBJ2-6; possible D gene TRBD1, 6 bases. The V gene lost 6 bases and the J gene lost 0 bases, with 9 bases spanning the gap. CDR1 and CDR2 from the germline V gene are LNHDA and SQIVND (reference sequence). The CDR3 sequence is 15 residues long. The CDR3 DNA sequence: TGTGCCAGTAGAAACAGGGACTCTGGGGCCAACGTCCTGACTTTC. This encodes CASRNRDSGANVLTF.

This clone has a handful of counts. V gene TRBV6-1 combines with J gene TRBJ1-1; D is unclear. V dropped 4 bases and J dropped 0 bases, with 15 bases sitting between them. This CDR3 spans 16 amino acids. Germline V lookup: CDR1 MNHNS, CDR2 SASEGT. The CDR3 loop reads CASSGLWSSLNTEAFF. The CDR3 DNA is TGTGCCAGCAGTGGGCTGTGGAGTAGTCTGAACACTGAAGCTTTCTTT.

This chain uses TRBV4-3 with TRBJ1-5; weak D call: TRBD1 (5 bases). Germline V gene sequence: CDR1 LGHNA, CDR2 YSLEER. The CDR3 runs 15 residues. Trimming stripped 7 bases from V and 6 bases from J, with 19 bases between. The CDR3 protein is CASTPRDFSGQPQHF. As DNA, the CDR3 is TGCGCCAGCACCCCCAGGGATTTTTCGGGTCAGCCCCAGCATTTT.

V is TRBV28 and J is TRBJ2-7; 11 bases are a match to TRBD1. Germline lookup yields CDR1 MDHEN and CDR2 SYDVKM. The length of the CDR3 is 18 residues. Losses at the gene ends were 9 bases for V and 6 bases for J; bases not matched to a gene: 22. The CDR3 region is CASPTTPVPGQGDCEQYF. In nucleotides, the CDR3 is TGTGCCAGTCCGACAACGCCTGTCCCGGGACAGGGGGATTGCGAGCAGTACTTC. Using reference TRBV28 and TRBJ2-7 for the parts outside the CDR3, the full variable domain is DVKVTQSSRYLVKRTGEKVFLECVQDMDHENMFWYRQDPGLGLRLIYFSYDVKMKEKGDIPEGYSVSREKKERFSLILESASTNQTSMYLCASPTTPVPGQGDCEQYFGPGTRLTVT.

V is TRBV18 and J is TRBJ2-1, with TRBD2 matching 10 bases. CDR3 length: 16 amino acids. V shed 3 bases, J shed 7 bases, and the junction held 9 bases outside the gene matches. Germline V gene sequence: CDR1 KGHSH, CDR2 LQKENI. The CDR3 region has the DNA TGTGCCAGCTCACCCCTGCTAGCGGGAGTGACAAATGAGCAGTTCTTC. It yields the protein CASSPLLAGVTNEQFF.

The V gene is TRBV16, the J gene TRBJ2-5; TRBD2 agrees at 7 bases. V was clipped by 0 bases and J by 5 bases; unmatched bases: 6. The CDR3 sequence is 15 residues long. Germline V gene sequence: CDR1 KGHSY, CDR2 FQNENV. The CDR3 loop is CASSQSAGRRETQYF. CDR3 DNA: TGTGCCAGCAGCCAATCAGCGGGAAGGAGGGAGACCCAGTACTTC.

This chain uses TRBV28 with TRBJ2-7, with TRBD1 matching over 7 bases. The CDR3 has 13 amino acids. CDR1 is MDHEN and CDR2 is SYDVKM in the germline V gene. Unmatched junction bases numbered 5, after V lost 6 bases and J lost 3 bases. This CDR3 is CASRVTGIYEQYF. The CDR3 region has the DNA TGTGCCAGCAGGGTGACAGGGATCTACGAGCAGTACTTC. Complete variable domain (other parts from reference TRBV28 and TRBJ2-7): DVKVTQSSRYLVKRTGEKVFLECVQDMDHENMFWYRQDPGLGLRLIYFSYDVKMKEKGDIPEGYSVSREKKERFSLILESASTNQTSMYLCASRVTGIYEQYFGPGTRLTVT.

This chain joins TRBV9 and TRBJ2-1; 9 bases agree with TRBD2. Germline CDR1 and CDR2: SGDLS and YYNGEE. This CDR3 is 16 amino acids long. V lost 0 bases and J lost 9; bases outside the gene matches: 10. The CDR3 spells CASSVALVAGAREQFF. The CDR3 DNA follows: TGTGCCAGCAGCGTAGCGTTGGTAGCGGGAGCTCGTGAGCAGTTCTTC.

V usage is TRBV7-2 and J usage is TRBJ2-7; the D gene is possibly TRBD1 (6 bases). The CDR3 is 15 residues long. In germline, CDR1 is SGHTA, CDR2 FQGNSA. V gave up 4 bases and J gave up 4 bases, with 17 bases separating them. CDR3 sequence reads: CASSSGTHQSYEQYF. CDR3 in DNA: TGTGCCAGCAGCTCCGGGACACATCAATCGTACGAGCAGTACTTC. The whole variable domain, filled in from reference TRBV7-2 and TRBJ2-7, reads GAGVSQSPSNKVTEKGKDVELRCDPISGHTALYWYRQSLGQGLEFLIYFQGNSAPDKSGLPSDRFSAERTGGSVSTLTIQRTQQEDSAVYLCASSSGTHQSYEQYFGPGTRLTVT.

This sequence joins TRBV6-6 and TRBJ2-3, with a tentative D call TRBD2 (5 bases). This CDR3 spans 14 amino acids. The germline V and J ends were trimmed by 6 bases and 0 bases, with 10 bases remaining between them. Germline V gene data show CDR1 as MNHNY and CDR2 as SVGAGI (reference sequence). The CDR3 is CASRRTGSTDTQYF. The CDR3 coding sequence is TGTGCCAGCAGAAGGACGGGAAGCACAGATACGCAGTATTTT.

This rearrangement joins TRBV18 to TRBJ2-2; 9 nucleotides align to TRBD1. CDR1 and CDR2 (germline): KGHSH, LQKENI. After removal of 5 bases from V and 5 bases from J, the junction contained 6 bases not matched to a gene. There are 15 residues in the CDR3. For the CDR3, the DNA is TGTGCCAGCTCATTCGACAGGGGGGCAACCGGGGAGCTGTTTTTT. It is translated as CASSFDRGATGELFF.

J is TRBJ2-7 and V is TRBV10-3; tentative D call: TRBD2 (6 bases). The CDR3 has 12 residues. Trimming took 5 bases from V and 4 from J, leaving 9 bases between them. Germline lookup yields CDR1 ENHRY and CDR2 SYGVKD. The CDR3 nucleotides are TGTGCCATCAGTTCTAGCGCGTACGAGCAGTACTTC. This gives the protein CAISSSAYEQYF.

Notes on this clone: Other DNA sequences within the sample encode an identical CDR3. V and J are TRBV2 and TRBJ1-2; perhaps TRBD1 as D (6 bases). Trimming pared 9 bases from V and 8 bases from J, leaving 19 bases between. The CDR3 length is 13 residues. The germline gives CDR1 SNHLY, CDR2 FYNNEI. The CDR3 region is CASSPRDTHGYTF. For the CDR3, the DNA is TGTGCCAGTAGTCCACGGGACACCCACGGCTACACCTTC. Looking up the rest from reference TRBV2 and TRBJ1-2 gives the full variable domain: EPEVTQTPSHQVTQMGQEVILRCVPISNHLYFYWYRQILGQKVEFLVSFYNNEISEKSEIFDDQFSVERPDGSNFTLKIRSTKLEDSAMYFCASSPRDTHGYTFGSGTRLTVV.